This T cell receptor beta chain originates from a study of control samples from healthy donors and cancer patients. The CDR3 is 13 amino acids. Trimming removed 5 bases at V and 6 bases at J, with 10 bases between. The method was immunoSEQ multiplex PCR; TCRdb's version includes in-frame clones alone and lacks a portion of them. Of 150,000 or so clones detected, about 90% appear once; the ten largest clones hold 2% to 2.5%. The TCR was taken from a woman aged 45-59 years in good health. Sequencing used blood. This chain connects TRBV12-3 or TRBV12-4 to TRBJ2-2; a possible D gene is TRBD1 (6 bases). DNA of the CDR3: TGTGCCAGCAGTCGAACAGGGTCCGGGGAGCTGTTTTTT. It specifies CASSRTGSGELFF.